These T cell receptor beta chains were read from a single sample in a study of blood T cell repertoires in COVID-19. Assay: immunoSEQ multiplex PCR; the TCRdb copy retains only in-frame clones and omits some. The sample yields more than 100,000 clones, approximately 70% seen once. Sequenced input: peripheral blood. The receptors here all came from a human donor with acute or convalescent COVID-19. The donor label of this sample is uncertain. Each CDR3 is given with its conserved first and last residue.

v_call	j_call	cdr3_aa
TRBV25-1	TRBJ2-1	CASSDLQSSYNEQFF
TRBV6-5	TRBJ2-4	CASSNLPSAPIQYF
TRBV18	TRBJ1-5	CASSPPGQQNQPQHF
TRBV18	TRBJ2-3	CASSPTGSTDTQYF
TRBV28	TRBJ1-2	CASSPVDRINYGYTF
TRBV24-1	TRBJ1-2	CATSDPTGHYGYTF
TRBV29-1	TRBJ1-6	CSVAEHRLGSPLHF
TRBV6-5	TRBJ2-1	CASSQTYEQFF
TRBV7-9	TRBJ2-3	CASSEATDTQYF
TRBV10-2	TRBJ1-2	CASSDGTGGLSLGGYTF
TRBV3-1/TRBV3-2	TRBJ1-1	CASRGVWTEAFF
TRBV15	TRBJ1-2	CATGTGFDGYTF
TRBV24-1	TRBJ2-7	CATSDATSGWYEQYF
TRBV24-1	TRBJ2-3	CATSDFQRTGYTDTQYF
TRBV29-1	TRBJ2-5	CSVVPQETQYF
TRBV25-1	TRBJ1-3	CASSQGGGNTIYF
TRBV7-9	TRBJ1-2	CASSSNTGTVGYTF
TRBV24-1	TRBJ1-4	CATSPVTGVEKLFF